This section outlines one T cell receptor (beta chain) sequence together with its context. Its antigen is undetermined. Investigators took around 10 milliliters of peripheral blood from every donor. V trimming: 2 bases; J trimming: 2 bases; junction bases outside the gene matches: 7. Germline assignment: CDR1 LGHDT and CDR2 YNNKEL (reference sequence). The CDR3 loop spans 16 amino acids. The authors ran a second PCR of roughly 6 to 12 cycles using a sample-barcoded 5' primer and a J-beta primer mix. Through a template-switch adaptor with 12 random nucleotides, each cDNA molecule received a tag. MiXCR was run by TCRdb on the 5' RACE reads, yielding one entry per CDR3 protein. The data show about 1.6 million distinct CDR3 sequences, around 35% seen once. The data originate from a study of blood T cells in healthy people across ages. Overall study: When template switching was applied, about one barcoded beta molecule was captured per two T cells. Study results and limitations: In these data, TCR beta diversity tracked strongly with naive T cell percentage.

Sequenced input: blood. This clonotype was obtained from a woman in her 30s in good health. The rearrangement joins TRBV3-1 to TRBJ2-5; 8 nucleotides agree with TRBD2. The DNA for the CDR3 is TGTGCCAGCAGCCAAAGGGGAGCGGGGGCGCAAGAGACCCAGTACTTC. Its translation: CASSQRGAGAQETQYF.